The entry below describes one T cell receptor beta chain. These data belong to a study of blood T cell repertoires in COVID-19. Whole-study context: Italy, Spain and the United States were the sources of the convalescent and acute COVID-19 samples.

Profiling relied on immunoSEQ multiplex PCR, and the TCRdb table lists in-frame clones only, not all of them. Of around 49,000 clones in the sample, 80% to 90% were seen once. The germline V gene has CDR1 SGHTA and CDR2 FQGNSA. Trimming removed 5 bases from V and 5 bases from J, with 15 bases in between. The CDR3 has 14 amino acids. Sequencing used peripheral blood. The gene calls are TRBV7-2 and TRBJ1-1, with D unclear. The origin of this receptor is a woman in her sixties or seventies with acute or convalescent COVID-19. CDR3 nucleotides: TGTGCCAGCAGCCCCCAGGCGGGGAGAACTGAAGCTTTCTTT. This codes for CASSPQAGRTEAFF. Looking up the rest from reference TRBV7-2 and TRBJ1-1 gives the full variable domain: GAGVSQSPSNKVTEKGKDVELRCDPISGHTALYWYRQSLGQGLEFLIYFQGNSAPDKSGLPSDRFSAERTGGSVSTLTIQRTQQEDSAVYLCASSPQAGRTEAFFGQGTRLTVV.